Following are 7 T cell receptor beta chains from one sample sequenced in a study of technical replicates of blood from several donors. Libraries were prepared by immunoSEQ multiplex PCR; TCRdb keeps only in-frame clonotypes and omits some of them. The sample lists more than 65,000 clones, approximately 93% occurring once. The material sequenced was T cells isolated from PBMCs. The source of these receptors is a human donor in good health.

A word on this clone: The CDR3 does not close with the conserved phenylalanine or tryptophan, likely indicating a read error. The DNA is omitted, as the CDR3 cannot be located on it reliably, and the CDR3 follows TCRdb's listing. The chain is built from TRBV30 and TRBJ1-1; TRBD1, the D gene given by the table, was not confirmed from the DNA. With termini counted, the CDR3 has 14 amino acids. Germline V gene lookup returns CDR1 GTSNPN and CDR2 SVGIG (reference sequence). The CDR3 loop is CAWSVLDRGLRGFP.

This chain joins TRBV5-1 and TRBJ2-5; TRBD1 aligns across 11 bases. V trimming: 0 bases; J trimming: 4 bases; junction bases outside the gene matches: 2. The CDR3 is 15 amino acids. Germline CDR1 and CDR2: SGHRS and YFSETQ. CDR3 loop: CASSLGDRGGETQYF. CDR3 sequence (DNA): TGCGCCAGCAGCTTGGGGGACAGGGGGGGAGAGACCCAGTACTTC.

The chain couples TRBV28 to TRBJ2-1; possibly TRBD1 for D (5 bases). This CDR3 spans 11 amino acids. Germline V gives CDR1 MDHEN, CDR2 SYDVKM. V lost 10 bases to trimming and J lost 6 bases, with 10 bases between them. CDR3 loop: CATRRGNEQFF. DNA of the CDR3: TGTGCCACCCGAAGGGGCAATGAGCAGTTCTTC.

The J gene is TRBJ1-2, the V gene TRBV7-8, with 11 bases that match TRBD1. CDR3 length equals 16 residues. The trim removed 1 base at V and 3 bases at J, leaving 4 bases unmatched. Germline V lookup: CDR1 SGHVS, CDR2 FQNEAQ. CDR3 region: CASSLVGQGGHYGYTF. The CDR3 region has the DNA TGTGCCAGCAGCTTAGTGGGACAGGGGGGTCACTATGGCTACACCTTC.

This sequence joins TRBV28 and TRBJ1-1; 8 nucleotides agree with TRBD1. The V gene's germline CDR1 is MDHEN and CDR2 SYDVKM. V lost 2 bases, J lost 5 bases, and 7 bases stayed unmatched. The CDR3 consists of 15 residues. CDR3 region: CASSLPGGLSTEAFF. The DNA for the CDR3 is TGTGCCAGCAGTTTACCAGGGGGCTTATCAACTGAAGCTTTCTTT.

The chain carries TRBV28 and TRBJ2-7; TRBD1 is a possible D gene (6 bases). CDR1 is MDHEN and CDR2 is SYDVKM in the germline V gene. The CDR3 totals 14 residues. The V end lost 7 bases, the J end lost 1 base, and 14 bases lay between the germline ends. The CDR3 bases are TGTGCCAGCATCGGGACACCCCCTTCCTACGAGCAGTACTTC. Protein sequence: CASIGTPPSYEQYF.

V is TRBV5-4 and J is TRBJ2-1, with 12 bases lining up with TRBD1. CDR3 length: 15 amino acids. The germline V gene has CDR1 SGHNT and CDR2 YYREEE (reference sequence). V lost 4 bases, J lost 8 bases, and 7 bases stayed unmatched. CDR3 protein: CASSPGQGAIDEQFF. CDR3 bases: TGTGCCAGCAGCCCGGGACAGGGGGCAATCGATGAGCAGTTCTTC.